This TCR beta chain was sequenced during a study of tumor-infiltrating lymphocytes in primary liver carcinoma. Study results and caveats: Roughly 7.5-25% of top clones, and no more, occurred in all five tumor regions.

DNA and RNA were both co-extracted from approximately 20-30 mg of bulk tissue that had not been sorted. Of note for this clonotype: The antigen is not known. The CDR3 does not close with the conserved phenylalanine or tryptophan, likely indicating a read error.

The investigators made TCR beta cDNA from about 500 ng total RNA, using a constant-region primer. Construction of TCR beta libraries relied on three successive nested multiplex PCR rounds employing slightly modified ARM-PCR. In TCRdb, the multiplex PCR reads were re-called with MiXCR into one record per CDR3 protein. Here the sample spans tens of thousands of distinct CDR3 sequences, more than 65% being singletons. This receptor was identified in a man in his forties with primary liver carcinoma and hepatitis B virus infection. Sequenced material: liver tumor tissue from sampling region 1. The subset is: tumor region T1, superior pole.

CDR3 DNA: TGCGCCAGCAGCTTGGTGATAGAGACCCAGTACTTA. This codes for CASSLVIETQYL. The chain employs TRBV5-8 and TRBJ2-5; D is ambiguous. The CDR3 is made up of 12 amino acids. CDR1 is SGHTS and CDR2 is YDEGEE in the germline V gene.